This T cell receptor (beta chain) was obtained from a study of blood T cell repertoires in COVID-19. Study information: PBMCs, B-cell-depleted T cells, or T cells provided the cDNA or gDNA that made up the material.

Clones were read by immunoSEQ multiplex PCR, and TCRdb kept only the in-frame ones, dropping some. The sample lists about 140,000 clones, roughly 87% seen once, with 0.75% to 0.95% in the top ten. Per germline, CDR1 SGDLS and CDR2 YYNGEE. The CDR3 has 16 residues. V was cut by 1 base and J by 2 bases, with 14 bases left in between. The chain recombines TRBV9 with TRBJ2-3, with D perhaps matching TRBD1 (6 bases). The TCR was taken from a woman aged 45-65 years with acute or convalescent COVID-19. The source material was peripheral blood. The CDR3 loop is CASSVSAGTITDTQYF. In nucleotides, the CDR3 is TGTGCCAGCAGCGTAAGCGCCGGGACAATCACAGATACGCAGTATTTT.